What follows describes a single T cell receptor (beta chain). The antigen is not known. The data were taken from a study of T cell responses to AZD1222 COVID-19 vaccine. Overall study context: Both about-4-week and about-12-week second-dose recipients were combined.

Only in-frame clones appear in the TCRdb table, and some are missing; sequencing was by immunoSEQ multiplex PCR. The table has 150,000 to 190,000 clones, about nine tenths seen once. General study results and limits: Possibly, clonal diversity was underestimated; donors were largely white British and included more females.

The CDR3 length is 16 residues. Germline-derived CDR1 and CDR2 are SGDLS and YYNGEE. After removal of 0 bases from V and 4 bases from J, the junction contained 9 bases not matched to a gene. Material: peripheral blood, obtained on day 0 of AZD1222 vaccination. This sequence originates from an adult in good health. The chain links TRBV9 to TRBJ2-7, with 8 bases fitting TRBD1. CDR3 sequence: CASSVVVEQGVYEQYF. The CDR3 DNA sequence: TGTGCCAGCAGCGTAGTAGTTGAACAGGGGGTTTACGAGCAGTACTTC.